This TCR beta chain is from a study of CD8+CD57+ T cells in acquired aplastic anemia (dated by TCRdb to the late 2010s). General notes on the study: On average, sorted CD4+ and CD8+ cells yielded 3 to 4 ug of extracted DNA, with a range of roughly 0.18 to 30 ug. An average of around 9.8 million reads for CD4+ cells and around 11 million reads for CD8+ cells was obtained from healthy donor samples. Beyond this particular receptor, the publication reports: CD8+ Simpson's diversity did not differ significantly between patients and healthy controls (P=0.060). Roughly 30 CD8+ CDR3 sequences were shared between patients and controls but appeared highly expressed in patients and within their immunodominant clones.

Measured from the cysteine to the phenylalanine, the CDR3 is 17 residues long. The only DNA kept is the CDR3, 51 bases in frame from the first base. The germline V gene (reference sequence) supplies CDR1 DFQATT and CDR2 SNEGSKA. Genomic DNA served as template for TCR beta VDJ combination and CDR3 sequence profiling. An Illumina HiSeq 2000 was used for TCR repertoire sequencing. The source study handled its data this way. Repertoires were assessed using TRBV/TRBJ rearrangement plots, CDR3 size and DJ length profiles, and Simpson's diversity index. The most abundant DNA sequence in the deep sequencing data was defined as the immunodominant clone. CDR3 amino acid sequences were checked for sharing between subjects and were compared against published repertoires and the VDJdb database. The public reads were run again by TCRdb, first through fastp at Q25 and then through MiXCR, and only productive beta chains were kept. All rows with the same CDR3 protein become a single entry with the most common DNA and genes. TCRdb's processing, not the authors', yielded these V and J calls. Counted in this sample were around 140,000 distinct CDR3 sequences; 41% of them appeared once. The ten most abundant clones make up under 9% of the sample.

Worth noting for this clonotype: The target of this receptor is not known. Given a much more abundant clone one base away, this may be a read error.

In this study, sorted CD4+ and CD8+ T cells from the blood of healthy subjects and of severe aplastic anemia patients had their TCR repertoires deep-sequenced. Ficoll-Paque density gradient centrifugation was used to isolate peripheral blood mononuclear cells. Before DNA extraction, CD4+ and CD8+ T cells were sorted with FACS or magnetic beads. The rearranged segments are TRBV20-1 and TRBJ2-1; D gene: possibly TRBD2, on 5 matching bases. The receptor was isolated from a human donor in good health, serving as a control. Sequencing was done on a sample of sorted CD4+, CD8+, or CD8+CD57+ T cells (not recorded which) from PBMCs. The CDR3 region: CSARDSSLADSYNEQSF. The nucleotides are TGCAGTGCTAGAGATAGTAGTCTAGCTGACTCCTACAATGAGCAGTCCTTC.